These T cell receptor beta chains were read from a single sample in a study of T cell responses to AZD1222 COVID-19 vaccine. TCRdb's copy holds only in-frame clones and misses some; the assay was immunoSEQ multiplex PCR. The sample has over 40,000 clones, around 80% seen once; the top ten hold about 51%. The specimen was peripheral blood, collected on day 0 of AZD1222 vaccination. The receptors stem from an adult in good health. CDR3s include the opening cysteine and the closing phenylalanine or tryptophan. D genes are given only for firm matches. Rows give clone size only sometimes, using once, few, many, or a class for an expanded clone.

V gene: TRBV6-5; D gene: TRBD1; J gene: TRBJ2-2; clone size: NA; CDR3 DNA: TGTGCCAGCAGCTATTTAGGACAGGGGACCGGGGAGCTGTTTTTT; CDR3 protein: CASSYLGQGTGELFF
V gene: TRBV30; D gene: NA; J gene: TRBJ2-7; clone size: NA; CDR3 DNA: TGTGCCTGTTCAGGGGATGGGAGGCTCGAGCAGTACTTC; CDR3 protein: CACSGDGRLEQYF
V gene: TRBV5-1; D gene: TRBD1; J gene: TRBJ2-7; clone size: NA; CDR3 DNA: TGCGCCAGCAGCTTGGCCGGGACAGCAGGCGAGCAGTACTTC; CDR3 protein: CASSLAGTAGEQYF
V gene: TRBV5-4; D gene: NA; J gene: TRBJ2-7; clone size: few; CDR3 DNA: TGTGCCAGCAGCATTTGGGGACTTACGTCCTACGAGCAGTACTTC; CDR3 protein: CASSIWGLTSYEQYF
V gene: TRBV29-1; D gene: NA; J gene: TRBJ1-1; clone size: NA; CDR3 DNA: TGCAGCGTTGGGGAGGCAGGGAACACTGAAGCTTTCTTT; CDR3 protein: CSVGEAGNTEAFF
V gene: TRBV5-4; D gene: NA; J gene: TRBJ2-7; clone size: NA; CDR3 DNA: TGTGCCAGCAGCCCCCTCGGCTCCTACGAGCAGTACTTC; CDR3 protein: CASSPLGSYEQYF
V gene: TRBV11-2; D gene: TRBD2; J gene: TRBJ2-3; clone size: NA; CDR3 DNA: TGTGCCAGCAGGGCCTGGGGACTAGCGGGAAGGACAGATACGCAGTATTTT; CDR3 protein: CASRAWGLAGRTDTQYF
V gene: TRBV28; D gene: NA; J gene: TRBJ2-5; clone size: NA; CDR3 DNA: TGTGCCAGCAGCAGGGCCGGCAGTAGGACAGAGACCCAGTACTTC; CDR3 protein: CASSRAGSRTETQYF
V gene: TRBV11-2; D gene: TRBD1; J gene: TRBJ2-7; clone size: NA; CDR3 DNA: TGTGCCAGCAGCTTAGGGGACAGCCCCTACGAGCAGTACTTC; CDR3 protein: CASSLGDSPYEQYF
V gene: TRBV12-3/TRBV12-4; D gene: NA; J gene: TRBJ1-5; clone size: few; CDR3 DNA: TGTGCCAGCAGTCGACAGGTGGGACCCCAGCATTTT; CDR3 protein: CASSRQVGPQHF
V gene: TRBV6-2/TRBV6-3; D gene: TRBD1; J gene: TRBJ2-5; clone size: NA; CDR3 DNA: TGTGCCAGCAGTTACTTCCGACAGGGGGGAAAAGAGACCCAGTACTTC; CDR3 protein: CASSYFRQGGKETQYF
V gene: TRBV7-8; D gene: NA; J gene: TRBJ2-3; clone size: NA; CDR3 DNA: TGTGCCAGCACCGGAGGCAGGGGCAGCACAGATACGCAGTATTTT; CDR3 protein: CASTGGRGSTDTQYF
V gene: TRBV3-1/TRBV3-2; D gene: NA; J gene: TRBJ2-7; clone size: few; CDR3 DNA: TGTGCCAGCAGCCACCCAGGGGGGCGGGGACCCTACGAGCAGTACTTC; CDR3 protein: CASSHPGGRGPYEQYF
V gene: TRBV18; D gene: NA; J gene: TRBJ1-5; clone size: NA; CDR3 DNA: TGTGCCAGCTCACCAGTGGGACACGAGGGAATTGGCAATCAGCCCCAGCATTTT; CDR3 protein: CASSPVGHEGIGNQPQHF
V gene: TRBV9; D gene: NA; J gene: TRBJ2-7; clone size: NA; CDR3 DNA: TGTGCCAGCACCCTAGGTCCGGAGGGCTACGAGCAGTACTTC; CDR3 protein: CASTLGPEGYEQYF
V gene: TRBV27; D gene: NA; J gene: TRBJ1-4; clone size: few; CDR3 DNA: TGTGCCAGCAGAACCGGGACAACCCGAACTAATGAAAAACTGTTTTTT; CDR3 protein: CASRTGTTRTNEKLFF
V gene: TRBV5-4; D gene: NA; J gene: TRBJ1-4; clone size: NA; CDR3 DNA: TGTGCCAGCAGCCCAAGGGCGGGAGAAAAACTGTTTTTT; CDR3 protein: CASSPRAGEKLFF
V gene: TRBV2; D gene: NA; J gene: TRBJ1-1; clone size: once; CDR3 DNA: TGTGCCAGCAGTGTGGGACCGATGAACACTGAAGCTTTCTTT; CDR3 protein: CASSVGPMNTEAFF
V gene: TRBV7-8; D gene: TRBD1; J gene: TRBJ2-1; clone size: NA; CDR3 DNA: TGTGCCAGCAGCTTATTGTTGGGGACAGGGGATGAGAATGAGCAGTTCTTC; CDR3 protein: CASSLLLGTGDENEQFF
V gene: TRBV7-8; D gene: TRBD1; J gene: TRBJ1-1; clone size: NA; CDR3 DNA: TGTGCCAGCAGCCTCGGGACAGTAAACACTGAAGCTTTCTTT; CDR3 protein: CASSLGTVNTEAFF
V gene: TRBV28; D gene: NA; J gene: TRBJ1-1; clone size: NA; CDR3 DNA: TGTGCCAGCAGTTTTCGACAGACAGAAGCTTTCTTT; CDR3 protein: CASSFRQTEAFF
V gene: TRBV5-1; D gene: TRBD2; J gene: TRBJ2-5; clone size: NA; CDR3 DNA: TGCGCCAGCAGCCCTGGGGTAGCGGGAGGTCAAGAGACCCAGTACTTC; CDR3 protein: CASSPGVAGGQETQYF
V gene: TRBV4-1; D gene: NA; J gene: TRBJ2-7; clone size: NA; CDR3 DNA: TGCGCCAGCAGCCAAGAGGAGAACTACGAGCAGTACTTC; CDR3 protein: CASSQEENYEQYF
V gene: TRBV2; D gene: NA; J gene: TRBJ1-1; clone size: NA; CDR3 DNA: TGTGCCAGCAGTGAAGCTGACTCCAGAGCTTTCTTT; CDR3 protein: CASSEADSRAFF
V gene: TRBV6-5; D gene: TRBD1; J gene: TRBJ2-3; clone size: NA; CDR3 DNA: TGTGCCAGCAGTCGACAGGGGGCGACAGATACGCAGTATTTT; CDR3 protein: CASSRQGATDTQYF
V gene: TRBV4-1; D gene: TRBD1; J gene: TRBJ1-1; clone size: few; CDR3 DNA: TGCGCCAGCAGCCAAAGGACAGGGGGGTACGCTGAAGCTTTCTTT; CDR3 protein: CASSQRTGGYAEAFF
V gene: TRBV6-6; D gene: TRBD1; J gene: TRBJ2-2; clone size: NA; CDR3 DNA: TGTGCCAGCCGTCAGACGGGGACAGGGAGCACCGGGGAGCTGTTTTTT; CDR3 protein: CASRQTGTGSTGELFF